These T cell receptor beta chains were read from a single sample in a study of control samples from healthy donors and cancer patients. Libraries were prepared by immunoSEQ multiplex PCR; TCRdb keeps only in-frame clonotypes and omits some of them. The table includes approximately 140,000 clones, over 85% detected once. Sequenced material: blood. The receptors were gathered from a young man in good health. Each CDR3 is given with its conserved first and last residue. D genes are given only for firm matches. Clone size is not always given. Where it is, it says once, few, many or a class for expanded clones.

>TRBJ2-1|NA|TRBV11-3|TRBD2
TGTGCCAGCAGCCAAAGACTAGCGGGAGCATACAATGAGCAGTTCTTC
CASSQRLAGAYNEQFF
>TRBJ2-7|NA|TRBV18|NA
TGTGCCAGCTCCCGGGATGGTAAGGGAACCTACGAGCAGTACTTC
CASSRDGKGTYEQYF
>TRBJ1-6|NA|TRBV28|TRBD1
TGTGCCAGCAGGACGACAGGGTTACATTCACCCCTCCACTTT
CASRTTGLHSPLHF
>TRBJ1-2|NA|TRBV6-5|NA
TGTGCCAGCAGGAAAATAGACTATGGCTACACCTTC
CASRKIDYGYTF
>TRBJ1-1|NA|TRBV15|NA
TGTGCCACCAGCAGAGAACCGCTGAACACTGAAGCTTTCTTT
CATSREPLNTEAFF
>TRBJ1-5|few|TRBV30|TRBD1
TGTGCCTGCCACACAGGGGCAAATCAGCCCCAGCATTTT
CACHTGANQPQHF
>TRBJ1-2|NA|TRBV5-1|NA
TGCGCCAGCAGCTTAAGCGGGCGTATTTCTGGCTACACCTTC
CASSLSGRISGYTF
>TRBJ2-1|NA|TRBV27|NA
TGTGCCAGCAGCCTTCCGGGACACTTTTACAATGAGCAGTTCTTC
CASSLPGHFYNEQFF
>TRBJ1-5|NA|TRBV4-3|NA
TGCGCCAGCAGCCAAGAGAGGGAATCTCAGCCCCAGCATTTT
CASSQERESQPQHF
>TRBJ2-7|NA|TRBV29-1|NA
TGCAGCGTTGCAGGCGACCTACCCTCCGAGCAGTACTTC
CSVAGDLPSEQYF
>TRBJ2-3|NA|TRBV11-3|NA
TGTGCCAGCAGCTTGGGCACAGATACGCAGTATTTT
CASSLGTDTQYF
>TRBJ2-6|NA|TRBV27|NA
TGTGCCAGCCGGGTAGGAGTACCTTCTGGGGCCAACGTCCTGACTTTC
CASRVGVPSGANVLTF
>TRBJ1-2|NA|TRBV29-1|TRBD1
TGCAGCGTTGCGGGACAGGGGGTCTATGGCTACACCTTC
CSVAGQGVYGYTF
>TRBJ1-5|NA|TRBV28|NA
TGTGCCAGCAGTTTCCCGGGAAGCAATCAGCCCCAGCATTTT
CASSFPGSNQPQHF
>TRBJ1-1|NA|TRBV5-1|TRBD1
TGCGCCAGCAGCCCCATCTTCCGGGACAGGGTACGCAGGGACACTGAAGCTTTCTTT
CASSPIFRDRVRRDTEAFF
>TRBJ2-5|NA|TRBV29-1|TRBD2
TGCAGCGTTGAAGGGACTAGCGGGACACGGGAGACCCAGTACTTC
CSVEGTSGTRETQYF
>TRBJ2-3|NA|TRBV6-4|TRBD2
TGTGCCAGCAGTGACGGGGCGGGAGGGCCAGCAGATACGCAGTATTTT
CASSDGAGGPADTQYF
>TRBJ1-5|NA|TRBV28|TRBD1
TGTGCCAGCGCACCATCTCAGGGGGTTAGCAATCAGCCCCAGCATTTT
CASAPSQGVSNQPQHF
>TRBJ1-6|NA|TRBV27|TRBD1
TGTGCCAGCAGAAACTCCCTGGACAGGGTTTCACCCCTCCACTTT
CASRNSLDRVSPLHF
>TRBJ2-1|once|TRBV11-3|NA
TGTGCCAGCGGGCTTCAAGGTGAGCAGTTCTTC
CASGLQGEQFF
>TRBJ1-1|NA|TRBV30|NA
TGTGCCTGGAGTGAGAGGGCGGGCACTGAAGCTTTCTTT
CAWSERAGTEAFF
>TRBJ2-1|NA|TRBV6-2/TRBV6-3|NA
TGTGCCAGCAGTTTGATACACTCCTACAATGAGCAGTTCTTC
CASSLIHSYNEQFF
>TRBJ2-5|NA|TRBV3-1/TRBV3-2|NA
TGTGCCAGCAGCCCGCGAGCGGGTCTCGAGGGCCAGTACTTC
CASSPRAGLEGQYF
>TRBJ2-1|NA|TRBV28|NA
TGTGCCAGCAGTTCTCAATTAAGGGTAGGAGAGCAGTTCTTC
CASSSQLRVGEQFF
>TRBJ1-1|NA|TRBV7-9|TRBD1
TGTGCCAGCAGCGCGGGACAGGGGTCGTCTGAAGCTTTCTTT
CASSAGQGSSEAFF
>TRBJ2-7|NA|TRBV29-1|TRBD1
TGCAGCGTTGAAAGAGCTGACAGGGAGACCTACGAGCAGTACTTC
CSVERADRETYEQYF
>TRBJ2-1|NA|TRBV9|TRBD2
TGTGCCAGCAGCGTAGGGCTAGCGGAAAGCTCCTACAATGAGCAGTTCTTC
CASSVGLAESSYNEQFF
>TRBJ2-3|NA|TRBV13|TRBD2
TGTGCCAGCAGCTTAGTCCCGGGACTAGCGGGAAAGGGGGCAGATACGCAGTATTTT
CASSLVPGLAGKGADTQYF
>TRBJ2-7|NA|TRBV28|NA
TGTGCCAGCAGTTCCCCTGAGCGGCACGCTTACGAGCAGTACTTC
CASSSPERHAYEQYF
>TRBJ2-2|NA|TRBV18|NA
TGTGCCAGCTCACCATTCCTTTCACAGGCTGATGAGCTGTTTTTT
CASSPFLSQADELFF
>TRBJ1-2|NA|TRBV7-9|TRBD1
TGTGCCAGCAGCCCCGGGACAGTCTATGGCTACACCTTC
CASSPGTVYGYTF
>TRBJ2-1|NA|TRBV30|TRBD1
TGTGCCTGGAGTCCACATTCCGGGACAGGGGAAAATGAGCAGTTCTTC
CAWSPHSGTGENEQFF
>TRBJ2-1|NA|TRBV6-1|NA
TGTGCCAGCAGTGAACTAGCCTCCAATGAGCAGTTCTTC
CASSELASNEQFF
>TRBJ2-5|few|TRBV6-1|NA
TGTGCCAGCAGTGAAGTCCCAGTACAAGAGACCCAGTACTTC
CASSEVPVQETQYF
>TRBJ2-3|NA|TRBV7-9|TRBD2
TGTGCCAGCAGCGGGCGGGAGGACTTCACAGATACGCAGTATTTT
CASSGREDFTDTQYF
>TRBJ2-2|few|TRBV7-9|NA
TGTGCCAGCAGCTTACCAGGGACGAACACCGGGGAGCTGTTTTTT
CASSLPGTNTGELFF
>TRBJ1-5|NA|TRBV29-1|NA
TGCAGCGTTGAAGATGTAATAGGTCAGCCCCAGCATTTT
CSVEDVIGQPQHF
>TRBJ1-2|NA|TRBV10-2|NA
TGCGCCAGCAGTGAGCAGGGCTATAACTATGGCTACACCTTC
CASSEQGYNYGYTF
>TRBJ1-6|NA|TRBV6-5|NA
TGTGCCAGCAGAAACAACGGTATACCTGGGTCACCCCTCCACTTT
CASRNNGIPGSPLHF
>TRBJ2-1|NA|TRBV7-9|TRBD2
TGTGCCAGCAGCTACCCAACTAGCGGGCGGTACAATGAGCAGTTCTTC
CASSYPTSGRYNEQFF
>TRBJ2-5|NA|TRBV28|NA
TGTGCCAGCAGTTTTTACACAACGGGAGAGACCCAGTACTTC
CASSFYTTGETQYF
>TRBJ1-2|NA|TRBV3-1/TRBV3-2|NA
TGTGCCAGCAGCCAAGGGGCATCTCGTCTCTATGGCTACACCTTC
CASSQGASRLYGYTF
>TRBJ2-1|NA|TRBV24-1|TRBD2
TGTGCCACCGGGACTAGCGGGAGGGCAAATGAGCAGTTCTTC
CATGTSGRANEQFF
>TRBJ2-7|NA|TRBV3-1/TRBV3-2|TRBD1
TGTGCCAGCAGCCATGGACAGGGGGGCATAGAGCAGTACTTC
CASSHGQGGIEQYF
>TRBJ2-5|NA|TRBV12-5|TRBD1
TGTGCTAGTGGTTTGACAGGGGTGGAAACCCAGTACTTC
CASGLTGVETQYF
>TRBJ2-7|NA|TRBV11-3|NA
TGTGCCAGCAGCTTAATCAACAGCTACTACGAGCAGTACTTC
CASSLINSYYEQYF
>TRBJ2-7|NA|TRBV5-1|TRBD1
TGCGCCAGCAGCACCGGGACAGATTACGAGCAGTACTTC
CASSTGTDYEQYF
>TRBJ2-1|NA|TRBV28|TRBD2
TGTGCCAGCAGTTCCGAGGGACTAGGAGGGAATGAGCAGTTCTTC
CASSSEGLGGNEQFF
>TRBJ1-3|NA|TRBV7-8|NA
TGTGCCAGCAGCCAAGTCGTTATGAGTACCCCCGACTCTGGAAACACCATATATTTT
CASSQVVMSTPDSGNTIYF
>TRBJ2-4|NA|TRBV28|NA
TGTGCCAGCAGACAAAGCGGGACAGGTCTTCAGTACTTC
CASRQSGTGLQYF
>TRBJ2-3|few|TRBV19|TRBD2
TGTGCCAGTAGGAGCGGGGGACTAGCGGGAGGGGGAGATACGCAGTATTTT
CASRSGGLAGGGDTQYF